This entry is about one T cell receptor (beta chain). The antigen remains undetermined. This specimen comes from a study of T cell repertoires in cytomegalovirus infection. Study conclusions and caveats: Carriers of CMV and the relevant HLA type were discriminated by public TCR beta frequency.

The CDR3 is made up of 15 amino acids. The germline V gene has CDR1 SGHAT and CDR2 FQNNGV. V gave up 2 bases and J gave up 1 base, with 11 bases separating them. From the reads, TCRdb called clonotypes with MiXCR, one entry per CDR3 protein. This sample has roughly 320,000 distinct CDR3 sequences, with more than 8% found just once. The TCR was taken from a human donor in good health (CMV status not recorded). Some clones in this sample may be carry-over from other donors' samples. This chain uses TRBV11-2 with TRBJ2-5; a weak D match, TRBD1 (5 bases). The sample was PBMCs. In DNA, the CDR3 is TGTGCCAGCAGCTTACAGGGCAAATCCCAAGAGACCCAGTACTTC. Amino acids: CASSLQGKSQETQYF.